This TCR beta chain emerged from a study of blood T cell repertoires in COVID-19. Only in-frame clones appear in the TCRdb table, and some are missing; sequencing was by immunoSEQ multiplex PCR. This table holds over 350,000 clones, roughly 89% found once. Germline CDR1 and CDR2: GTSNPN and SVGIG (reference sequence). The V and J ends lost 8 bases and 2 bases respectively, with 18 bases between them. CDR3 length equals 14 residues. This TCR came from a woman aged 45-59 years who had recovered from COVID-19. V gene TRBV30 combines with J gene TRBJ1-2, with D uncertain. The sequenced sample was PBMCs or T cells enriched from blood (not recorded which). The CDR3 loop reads CAARRSGSNYGYTF. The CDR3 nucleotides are TGTGCCGCCCGCCGGTCCGGGTCCAACTATGGCTACACCTTC. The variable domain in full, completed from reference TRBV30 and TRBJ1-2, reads SQTIHQWPATLVQPVGSPLSLECTVEGTSNPNLYWYRQAAGRGLQLLFYSVGIGQISSEVPQNLSASRPQDRQFILSSKKLLLSDSGFYLCAARRSGSNYGYTFGSGTRLTVV.